This T cell receptor beta chain was documented in a study of blood T cell repertoires in COVID-19. TCRdb's table, derived via immunoSEQ multiplex PCR, lists solely in-frame clones and lacks some. The sample has about 170,000 clones; 86% are singletons. Concerning this clone: At one end the junction does not follow the germline gene, possibly because of a read error.

The CDR3 length is 15 residues. CDR1 SSHAT and CDR2 FNYEAQ come from the germline V gene (reference sequence). This receptor was identified in a man aged 50 to 59 with active or convalescent COVID-19. The chain couples TRBV7-7 to TRBJ2-1, with D tentatively TRBD2 (7 bases). Sequenced input: peripheral blood. CDR3 sequence reads: CASSLKSGGRDEQFF. CDR3 nucleotide sequence: TGTGCTAGCAGCTTAAAGTCGGGGGGCAGGGATGAGCAGTTCTTC.